This T cell receptor beta chain was identified during a study of Ad26.COV2.S vaccination and SARS-CoV-2 variants. Germline V gene data show CDR1 as SGHNT and CDR2 as YENEEA. The V and J ends lost 5 bases and 7 bases respectively, with 8 bases between them. The CDR3 is made up of 12 amino acids. Here immunoSEQ multiplex PCR was the method, and the copy in TCRdb shows in-frame clones only, minus some. The sample has 350,000 to 450,000 clones; roughly nine tenths are singletons. Regarding this clone: Its matching antigen is unknown.

Findings and caveats of the study: People who got the vaccine had more spike-specific TCR breadth than people who got placebo. The TCR breadth and depth analyses may have understated or missed part of the total T cell responses.

The chain joins TRBV11-3 to TRBJ2-2, with unresolved D. The material was peripheral blood, obtained after recovery from COVID-19. The TCR sequence derives from a human donor who had recovered from COVID-19. CDR3 amino acids: CASSLRSGELFF. As DNA, the CDR3 is TGTGCCAGCAGCCTCAGAAGCGGGGAGCTGTTTTTT.